Listed here is a single T cell receptor beta chain. This specimen belongs to a study of blood T cell repertoires in COVID-19. Study-wide context: In each case, the material was cDNA or gDNA derived from T cells, B-cell-depleted T cells, or PBMCs.

The CDR3 covers 14 residues. Germline CDR1 and CDR2: MDHEN and SYDVKM. The V and J ends lost 6 bases and 2 bases, in that order; junction bases with no gene match: 6. Per the original data handling: It was from reference gene primer amplification that nucleated cell counts were estimated. Method: immunoSEQ multiplex PCR; TCRdb's copy keeps in-frame clones and lacks some. V and J calls and clone size come straight from that table; D and trimming were deduced from the DNA. The sample lists 72,000 or so clones, about four fifths seen once, with roughly 20% in the top ten. Sequences were obtained from peripheral blood. This chain links TRBV28 with TRBJ2-7; TRBD1 matches 8 bases. The TCR originated in a man between 65 and 85 years old who had recovered from COVID-19. The CDR3 loop reads CASRPGQETYEQYF. The CDR3 DNA reads as TGTGCCAGCAGGCCGGGACAGGAGACCTACGAGCAGTACTTC.